The entry below gives a single T cell receptor (beta chain) sequence along with its context. Its target is not known. A split of CD4+ cells into CD45RA+ naive and CD45RA-negative memory subsets was performed. The data were taken from a study of shared clonotypes between healthy human individuals. Whole-study context: Used for every donor were three CD4 naive, three CD4 memory, two CD8 naive and one CD8 memory plate.

Researchers divided each subset's genomic DNA evenly across several immunoSEQ plates. Produced via immunoSEQ multiplex PCR; TCRdb's table is partial and in-frame only. The table records over a million clones, approximately 80% of them present only once. Study results and limitations: What naive subsets generally showed was a larger estimated richness than memory subsets showed.

Germline CDR1 and CDR2: MNHEY and SVGAGI. CDR3 length equals 13 residues. The V and J ends lost 5 bases and 13 bases respectively, with 15 bases between them. This receptor was taken from a man younger than 30 in good health. Some clones in this sample may be carry-over from other donors' samples. The J gene is TRBJ1-6, the V gene TRBV6-5, with D unresolved. What was sequenced was memory CD4+ T cells from PBMCs. The subset denotes: CD45RA-negative fraction. CDR3 protein: CASSNGDAFPLHF. Here the CDR3 DNA reads TGTGCCAGCAGTAACGGAGATGCATTTCCCCTCCACTTT.